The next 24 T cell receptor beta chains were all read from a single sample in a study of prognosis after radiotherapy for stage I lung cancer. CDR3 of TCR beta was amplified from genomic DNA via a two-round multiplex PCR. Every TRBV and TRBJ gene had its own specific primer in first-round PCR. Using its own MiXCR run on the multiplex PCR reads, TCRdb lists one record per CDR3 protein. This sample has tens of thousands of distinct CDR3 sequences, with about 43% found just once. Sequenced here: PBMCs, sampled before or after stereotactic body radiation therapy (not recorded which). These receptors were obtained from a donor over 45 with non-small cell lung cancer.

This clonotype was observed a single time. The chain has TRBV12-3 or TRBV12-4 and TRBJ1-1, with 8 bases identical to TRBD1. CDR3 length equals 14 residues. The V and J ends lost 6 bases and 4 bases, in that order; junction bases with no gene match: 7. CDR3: CASSHRGTFTEAFF. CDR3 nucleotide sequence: TGTGCCAGCAGCCACAGGGGGACGTTCACTGAAGCTTTCTTT.

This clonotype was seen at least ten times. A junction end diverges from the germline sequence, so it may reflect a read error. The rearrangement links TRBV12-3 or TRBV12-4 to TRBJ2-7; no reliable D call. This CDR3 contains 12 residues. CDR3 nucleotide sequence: TGTGCCAGCAGGAGGAACCGATCCCCCTCCTCGTTC. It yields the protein CASRRNRSPSSF.

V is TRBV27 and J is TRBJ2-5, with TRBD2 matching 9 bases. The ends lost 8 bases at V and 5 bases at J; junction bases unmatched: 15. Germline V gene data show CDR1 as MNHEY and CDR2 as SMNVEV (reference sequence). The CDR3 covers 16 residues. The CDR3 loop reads CASPFGSSGVPETQYF. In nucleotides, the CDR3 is TGTGCCAGCCCATTCGGGTCTAGCGGGGTTCCGGAGACCCAGTACTTC.

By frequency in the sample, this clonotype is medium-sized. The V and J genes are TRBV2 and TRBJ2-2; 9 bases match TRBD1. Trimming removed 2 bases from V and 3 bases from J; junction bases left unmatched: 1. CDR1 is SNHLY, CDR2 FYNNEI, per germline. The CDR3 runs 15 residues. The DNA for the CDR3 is TGTGCCAGCAGTGAATGGACAGGGGACACCGGGGAGCTGTTTTTT. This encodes CASSEWTGDTGELFF. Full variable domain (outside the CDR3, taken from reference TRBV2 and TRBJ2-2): EPEVTQTPSHQVTQMGQEVILRCVPISNHLYFYWYRQILGQKVEFLVSFYNNEISEKSEIFDDQFSVERPDGSNFTLKIRSTKLEDSAMYFCASSEWTGDTGELFFGEGSRLTVL.

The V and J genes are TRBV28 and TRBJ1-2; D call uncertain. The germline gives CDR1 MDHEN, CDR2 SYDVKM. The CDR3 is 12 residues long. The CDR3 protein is CSISLARSGYTF. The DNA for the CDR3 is TGTTCCATCAGTTTAGCCAGGTCTGGCTACACCTTC.

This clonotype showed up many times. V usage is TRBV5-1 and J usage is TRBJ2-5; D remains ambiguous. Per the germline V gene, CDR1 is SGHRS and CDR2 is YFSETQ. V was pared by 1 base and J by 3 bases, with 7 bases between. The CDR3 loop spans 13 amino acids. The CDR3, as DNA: TGCGCCAGCAGCTTGAGTCCAGAAGAGACCCAGTACTTC. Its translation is CASSLSPEETQYF.

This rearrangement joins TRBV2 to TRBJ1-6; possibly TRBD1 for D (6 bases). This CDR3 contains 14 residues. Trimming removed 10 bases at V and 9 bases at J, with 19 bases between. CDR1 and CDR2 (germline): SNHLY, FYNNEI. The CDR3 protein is CATRPTGGISPLHF. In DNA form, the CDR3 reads TGTGCCACCAGGCCGACAGGTGGAATTTCACCCCTCCACTTT.

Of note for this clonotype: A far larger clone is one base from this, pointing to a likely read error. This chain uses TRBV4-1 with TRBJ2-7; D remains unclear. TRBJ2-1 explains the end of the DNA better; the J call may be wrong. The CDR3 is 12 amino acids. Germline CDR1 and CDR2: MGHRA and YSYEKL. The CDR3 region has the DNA TGCGCCAGCAGCCAATGTTTCGATGAGCAGTTCTTC. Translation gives CASSQCFDEQFF.

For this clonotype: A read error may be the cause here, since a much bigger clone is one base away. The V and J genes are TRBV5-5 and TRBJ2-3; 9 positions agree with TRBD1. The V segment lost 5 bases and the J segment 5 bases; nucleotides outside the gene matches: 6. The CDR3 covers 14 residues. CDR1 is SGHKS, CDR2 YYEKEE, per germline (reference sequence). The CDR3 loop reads CASRKDRGLDTQYF. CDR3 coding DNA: TGTGCCAGCAGAAAGGACAGGGGATTAGATACGCAGTATTTT.

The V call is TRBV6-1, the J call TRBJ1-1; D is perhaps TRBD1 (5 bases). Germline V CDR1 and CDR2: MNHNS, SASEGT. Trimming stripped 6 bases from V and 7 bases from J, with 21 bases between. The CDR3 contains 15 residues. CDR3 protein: CASRTKTDVDNEAFF. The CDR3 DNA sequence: TGTGCCAGCAGGACAAAAACCGACGTGGACAATGAAGCTTTCTTT.

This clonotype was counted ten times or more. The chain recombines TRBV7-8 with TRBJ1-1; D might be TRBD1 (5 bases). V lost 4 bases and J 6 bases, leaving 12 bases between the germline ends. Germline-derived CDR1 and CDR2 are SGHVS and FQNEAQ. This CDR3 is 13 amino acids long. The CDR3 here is CASSSSPGAEAFF. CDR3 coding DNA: TGTGCCAGCAGCTCGTCCCCGGGGGCTGAAGCTTTCTTT. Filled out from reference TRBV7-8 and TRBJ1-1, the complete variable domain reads GAGVSQSPRYKVAKRGQDVALRCDPISGHVSLFWYQQALGQGPEFLTYFQNEAQLDKSGLPSDRFFAERPEGSVSTLKIQRTQQEDSAVYLCASSSSPGAEAFFGQGTRLTVV.

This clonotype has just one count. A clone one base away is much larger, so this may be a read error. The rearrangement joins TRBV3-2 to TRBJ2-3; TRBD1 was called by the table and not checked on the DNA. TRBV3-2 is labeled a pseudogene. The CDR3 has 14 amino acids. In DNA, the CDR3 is TGTGCCAGCAGTCTATCGCCCAGCACAGATACGCAGTATTTT. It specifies CASSLSPSTDTQYF.

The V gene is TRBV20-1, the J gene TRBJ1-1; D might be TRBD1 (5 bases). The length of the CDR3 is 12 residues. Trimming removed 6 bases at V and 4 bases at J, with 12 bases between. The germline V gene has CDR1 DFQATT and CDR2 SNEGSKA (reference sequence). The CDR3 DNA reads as TGCAGTGCCGAAAGACAGTTCACTGAAGCTTTCTTT. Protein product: CSAERQFTEAFF.

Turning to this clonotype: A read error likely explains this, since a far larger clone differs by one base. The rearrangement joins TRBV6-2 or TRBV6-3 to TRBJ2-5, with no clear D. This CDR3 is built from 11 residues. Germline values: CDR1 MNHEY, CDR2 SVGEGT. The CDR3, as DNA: TGTGCCAGCATGAGGCAAGATACCCAGTACTTC. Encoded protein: CASMRQDTQYF.

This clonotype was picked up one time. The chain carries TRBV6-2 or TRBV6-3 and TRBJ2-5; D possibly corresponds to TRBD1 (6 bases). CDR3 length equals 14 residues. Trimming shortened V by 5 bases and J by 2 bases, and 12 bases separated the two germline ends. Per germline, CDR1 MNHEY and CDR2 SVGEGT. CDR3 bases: TGTGCCAGCAGTCTCGGTACAGGGCAAGAGACCCAGTACTTC. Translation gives CASSLGTGQETQYF.

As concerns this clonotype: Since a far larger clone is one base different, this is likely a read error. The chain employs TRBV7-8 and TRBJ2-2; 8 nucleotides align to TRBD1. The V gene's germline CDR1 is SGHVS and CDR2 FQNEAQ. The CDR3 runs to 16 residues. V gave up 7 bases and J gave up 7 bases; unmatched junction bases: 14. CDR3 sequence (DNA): TGTGCCAGCATGACGTCGACAGGGGTGAATCACGGGGAGCTGTTTTTT. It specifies CASMTSTGVNHGELFF.

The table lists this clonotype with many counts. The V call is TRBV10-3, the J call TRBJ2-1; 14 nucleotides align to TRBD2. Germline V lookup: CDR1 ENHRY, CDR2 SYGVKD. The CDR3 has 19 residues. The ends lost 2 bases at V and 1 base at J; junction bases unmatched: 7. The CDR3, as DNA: TGTGCCATCAGTGAGCCGGTTGGACTAGCGGGAGGATCCTACAATGAGCAGTTCTTC. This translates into CAISEPVGLAGGSYNEQFF.

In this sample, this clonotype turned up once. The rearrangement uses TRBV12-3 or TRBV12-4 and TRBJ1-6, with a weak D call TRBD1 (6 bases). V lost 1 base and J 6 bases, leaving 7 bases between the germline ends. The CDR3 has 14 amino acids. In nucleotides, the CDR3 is TGTGCCAGCAGTTTAGGCAGGGGTAATTCACCCCTCCACTTT. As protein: CASSLGRGNSPLHF.

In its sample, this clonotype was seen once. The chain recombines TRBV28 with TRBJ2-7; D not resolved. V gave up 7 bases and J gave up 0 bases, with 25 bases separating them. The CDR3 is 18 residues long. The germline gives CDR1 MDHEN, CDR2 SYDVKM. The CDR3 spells CASISTRAPKEDSYEQYF. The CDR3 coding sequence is TGTGCCAGCATTTCCACCCGAGCCCCCAAAGAAGACTCCTACGAGCAGTACTTC.

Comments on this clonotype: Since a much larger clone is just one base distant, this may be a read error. In nucleotides, the CDR3 is TGTGCCAGCAGCCTAGCAGGCCGTCTCTTGAACACTGAAGCTTTCTTT. Amino acid sequence: CASSLAGRLLNTEAFF. The J gene is TRBJ1-1, the V gene TRBV7-8; D remains ambiguous. This CDR3 has 16 amino acids. Germline loops: CDR1 SGHVS, CDR2 FQNEAQ.

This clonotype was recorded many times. The CDR3 DNA sequence: TGCAGTGCTAGTGAAGACAGGTACTACGAGCAGTACTTC. Its protein is CSASEDRYYEQYF. This chain links TRBV20-1 with TRBJ2-7; possibly TRBD1 for D (6 bases). The CDR3 spans 13 residues. Trimming shortened V by 3 bases and J by 3 bases, and 12 bases separated the two germline ends. CDR1 is DFQATT, CDR2 SNEGSKA, per germline (reference sequence).

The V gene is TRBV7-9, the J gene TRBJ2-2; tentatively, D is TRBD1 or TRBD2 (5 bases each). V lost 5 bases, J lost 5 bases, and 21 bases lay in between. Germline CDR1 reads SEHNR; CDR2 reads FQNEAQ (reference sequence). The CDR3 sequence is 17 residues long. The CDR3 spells CASSQGPQGERTGELFF. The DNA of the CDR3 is TGTGCCAGCAGCCAGGGCCCCCAGGGAGAGAGGACCGGGGAGCTGTTTTTT.

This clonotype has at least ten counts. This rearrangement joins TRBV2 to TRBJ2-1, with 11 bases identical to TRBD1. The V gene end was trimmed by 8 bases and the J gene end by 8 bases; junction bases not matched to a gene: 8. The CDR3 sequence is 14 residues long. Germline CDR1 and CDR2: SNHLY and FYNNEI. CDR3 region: CASRRTGGMDEQFF. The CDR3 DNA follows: TGTGCCAGCCGAAGGACAGGGGGCATGGATGAGCAGTTCTTC.

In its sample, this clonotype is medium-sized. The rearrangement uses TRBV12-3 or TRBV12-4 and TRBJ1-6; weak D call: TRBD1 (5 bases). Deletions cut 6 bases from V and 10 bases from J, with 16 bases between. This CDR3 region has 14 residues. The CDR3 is CASSPKQGFSPLHF. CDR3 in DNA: TGTGCCAGCAGCCCCAAGCAGGGCTTCTCACCCCTCCACTTT.